The 23 T cell receptor beta chains reported below all come from one sample, sequenced in a study of early T cells in non-severe SARS-CoV-2 infection. TCRdb recomputed calls from the 5' RACE reads with MiXCR, one row per CDR3 protein. The sample consists of some 80,000 distinct CDR3 sequences, approximately 12% of them appearing once. Material: whole blood, obtained at baseline. The receptors stem from an adult who was a healthcare worker with PCR-confirmed SARS-CoV-2 infection or an uninfected control (not recorded which). The donor label of this sample is uncertain.

The rearrangement joins TRBV19 to TRBJ2-1; TRBD2 might be the D (6 bases). V gave up 1 base and J gave up 5 bases, with 15 bases separating them. Germline CDR1 LNHDA, CDR2 SQIVND (reference sequence). This CDR3 spans 16 amino acids. This CDR3 reads CASSIVLAYGNNEQFF. The CDR3, as DNA: TGTGCCAGTAGTATAGTTCTAGCGTACGGGAACAATGAGCAGTTCTTC.

A few counts support this clonotype. The V and J genes are TRBV3-1 and TRBJ1-2, with D hard to call. Trimming removed 1 base at V and 4 bases at J, with 10 bases between. Germline CDR1 is LGHDT and CDR2 is YNNKEL (reference sequence). The CDR3 has 14 amino acids. CDR3 coding DNA: TGTGCCAGCAGCCAAGTACGCAGCTCCTATGGCTACACCTTC. Encoded protein: CASSQVRSSYGYTF.

This clonotype has only a few counts. The chain uses TRBV5-1 and TRBJ2-1; tentatively, D is TRBD1 (6 bases). In germline, CDR1 is SGHRS, CDR2 YFSETQ. V was cut by 4 bases and J by 6 bases, with 17 bases left in between. The CDR3 contains 15 residues. CDR3: CASSRTGTILNEQFF. CDR3 nucleotides: TGCGCCAGCAGCAGAACCGGGACAATCCTCAATGAGCAGTTCTTC.

This clonotype showed up just a few times. The chain couples TRBV29-1 to TRBJ1-2, with a weak D call TRBD1 (6 bases). There are 15 residues in the CDR3. Germline loops: CDR1 SQVTM, CDR2 ANQGSEA. Trimming shortened V by 1 base and J by 2 bases, and 14 bases separated the two germline ends. In nucleotides, the CDR3 is TGCAGCGTTGAAGGCCTCGGACAGCGGAACTATGGCTACACCTTC. It translates to CSVEGLGQRNYGYTF.

In its sample, this clonotype was seen many times. The chain couples TRBV4-1 to TRBJ1-1; D gene ambiguous. V was clipped by 8 bases and J by 3 bases, with 7 bases between them. The germline V gene encodes CDR1 MGHRA and CDR2 YSYEKL. This CDR3 is built from 11 residues. The CDR3 bases are TGCGCCAGCCGGTCTGACACTGAAGCTTTCTTT. Its protein product is CASRSDTEAFF.

Only a few counts were recorded for this clonotype. This rearrangement joins TRBV3-1 to TRBJ2-7; D possibly corresponds to TRBD2 (5 bases). Trimming took 4 bases from V and 7 from J, leaving 20 bases between them. The germline gives CDR1 LGHDT, CDR2 YNNKEL (reference sequence). The CDR3 extends over 15 amino acids. CDR3 loop: CASSLPPVGGSEQYF. The CDR3 DNA follows: TGTGCCAGCAGCCTCCCCCCAGTAGGAGGCTCTGAGCAGTACTTC.

This clonotype occurred a few times. V usage is TRBV12-3 or TRBV12-4 and J usage is TRBJ2-2; no firm D call. The V gene lost 6 bases and the J gene lost 5 bases, with 16 bases spanning the gap. The CDR3 is made up of 15 amino acids. The CDR3 is CASRREWVRTGELFF. The CDR3 coding sequence is TGTGCCAGCAGAAGAGAATGGGTGAGAACCGGGGAGCTGTTTTTT.

The gene calls are TRBV4-2 and TRBJ1-2; D is undetermined. With 0 bases removed from V and 7 bases from J, the gap between germline ends came to 21 bases. CDR3 length: 17 amino acids. The germline CDR1 and CDR2 sequences are LGHNA and YNFKEQ. The CDR3 spells CASSQDSAERFYLGYTF. The CDR3 bases are TGTGCCAGCAGCCAAGATAGCGCGGAGAGGTTCTATCTTGGCTACACCTTC.

This clonotype was seen a handful of times. The V call is TRBV7-8, the J call TRBJ2-1; 11 bases align to TRBD2. V shed 4 bases and J 4 bases; nucleotides not matched to a gene: 9. CDR1 and CDR2 from the germline V gene are SGHVS and FQNEAQ. The CDR3 sequence is 17 residues long. CDR3 region: CASSSRFSGRGYNEQFF. The CDR3 DNA sequence: TGTGCCAGCAGCTCGCGGTTTAGCGGGAGGGGGTACAATGAGCAGTTCTTC. Using reference TRBV7-8 and TRBJ2-1 for the parts outside the CDR3, the full variable domain is GAGVSQSPRYKVAKRGQDVALRCDPISGHVSLFWYQQALGQGPEFLTYFQNEAQLDKSGLPSDRFFAERPEGSVSTLKIQRTQQEDSAVYLCASSSRFSGRGYNEQFFGPGTRLTVL.

In this sample, this clonotype turned up a few times. The gene calls are TRBV11-2 and TRBJ2-3; 11 positions agree with TRBD2. Germline V CDR1 and CDR2: SGHAT, FQNNGV. V gave up 5 bases and J gave up 10 bases; unmatched junction bases: 2. The CDR3 length is 12 residues. CDR3: CASSPGLAAQYF. CDR3 coding DNA: TGTGCCAGCAGCCCGGGACTAGCGGCGCAGTATTTT. Looking up the rest from reference TRBV11-2 and TRBJ2-3 gives the full variable domain: EAGVAQSPRYKIIEKRQSVAFWCNPISGHATLYWYQQILGQGPKLLIQFQNNGVVDDSQLPKDRFSAERLKGVDSTLKIQPAKLEDSAVYLCASSPGLAAQYFGPGTRLTVL.

The chain combines TRBV7-2 with TRBJ2-7; D tentatively reads TRBD1 or TRBD2 (5 bases each). Between the trimmed V and J ends, which lost 7 bases and 2 bases, there was a span of 15 bases. Germline loops: CDR1 SGHTA, CDR2 FQGNSA. The CDR3 runs to 14 residues. The CDR3 nucleotides are TGTGCCAGCATCGTGTCCTCGGGGCCCTACGAGCAGTACTTC. It codes for CASIVSSGPYEQYF. The complete variable domain, with remaining parts taken from reference TRBV7-2 and TRBJ2-7, reads GAGVSQSPSNKVTEKGKDVELRCDPISGHTALYWYRQSLGQGLEFLIYFQGNSAPDKSGLPSDRFSAERTGGSVSTLTIQRTQQEDSAVYLCASIVSSGPYEQYFGPGTRLTVT.

This clonotype was seen repeatedly, ten times or more. The CDR3 DNA reads as TGTGCCAGTAGTATTAGGGCTAGCGGGATCCAAGAGACCCAGTACTTC. It is translated as CASSIRASGIQETQYF. This chain uses TRBV19 with TRBJ2-5; 9 bases are a match to TRBD2. Unmatched junction bases numbered 6, after V lost 3 bases and J lost 1 base. Germline-derived CDR1 and CDR2 are LNHDA and SQIVND (reference sequence). The CDR3 length is 16 residues.

This chain joins TRBV6-5 and TRBJ1-1; a weak D match, TRBD1 (5 bases). The germline gives CDR1 MNHEY, CDR2 SVGAGI. The CDR3 runs to 15 residues. V lost 0 bases to trimming and J lost 4 bases, with 12 bases between them. This CDR3 reads CASSYSMAGGTEAFF. The CDR3 bases are TGTGCCAGCAGTTACTCGATGGCGGGGGGCACTGAAGCTTTCTTT.

This clonotype has a handful of counts. This rearrangement joins TRBV4-1 to TRBJ2-2, with TRBD2 as a possible D gene (6 bases). The germline V gene encodes CDR1 MGHRA and CDR2 YSYEKL. Trimming left V 4 bases short and J 6 bases short, with 9 bases between. The CDR3 is made up of 13 amino acids. The CDR3 DNA reads as TGCGCCAGCAGCCGACCTAGCGCCGGGGAGCTGTTTTTT. Protein sequence: CASSRPSAGELFF.

In its sample, this clonotype was seen many times. CDR3: CASRDFQSDTQYF. CDR3 in DNA: TGTGCCAGCAGGGACTTCCAATCGGATACGCAGTATTTT. The chain recombines TRBV6-2 or TRBV6-3 with TRBJ2-3; D possibly corresponds to TRBD2 (5 bases). Deletions cut 6 bases from V and 6 bases from J, with 13 bases between. The germline V gene has CDR1 MNHEY and CDR2 SVGEGT. This CDR3 region has 13 residues.

The V and J genes are TRBV9 and TRBJ2-2; 9 bases fit TRBD2. V dropped 1 base and J dropped 6; count of bases not matched to a gene: 1. The CDR3 extends over 14 amino acids. The V gene's germline CDR1 is SGDLS and CDR2 YYNGEE. The CDR3 sequence: CASSVTSGPGELFF. The CDR3, as DNA: TGTGCCAGCAGCGTAACTAGCGGGCCCGGGGAGCTGTTTTTT. Together with reference TRBV9 and TRBJ2-2, the CDR3 gives the full variable domain: DSGVTQTPKHLITATGQRVTLRCSPRSGDLSVYWYQQSLDQGLQFLIQYYNGEERAKGNILERFSAQQFPDLHSELNLSSLELGDSALYFCASSVTSGPGELFFGEGSRLTVL.

The chain has TRBV11-2 and TRBJ2-2; TRBD2 might be the D (5 bases). V was clipped by 5 bases and J by 1 base, with 11 bases between them. Germline CDR1 SGHAT, CDR2 FQNNGV. The CDR3 contains 15 residues. The CDR3 DNA reads as TGTGCCAGCAGCCGACGGGGTTGGAACACCGGGGAGCTGTTTTTT. Its translation: CASSRRGWNTGELFF.

V gene TRBV29-1 combines with J gene TRBJ2-1; TRBD2 matches at 13 bases. CDR1 is SQVTM and CDR2 is ANQGSEA in the germline V gene. The V segment lost 3 bases and the J segment 5 bases; nucleotides outside the gene matches: 1. This CDR3 is built from 14 residues. CDR3 residues: CSVEGLAGNNEQFF. CDR3 nucleotide sequence: TGCAGCGTTGAGGGACTAGCGGGGAACAATGAGCAGTTCTTC.

This clonotype came up a few times. The chain links TRBV19 to TRBJ1-5; D gene uncertain. CDR3 length: 13 amino acids. In germline, CDR1 is LNHDA, CDR2 SQIVND (reference sequence). Trimming took 0 bases from V and 7 from J, leaving 7 bases between them. The CDR3 is CASSIEDRQPQHF. Here the CDR3 DNA reads TGTGCCAGTAGTATAGAGGATAGGCAGCCCCAGCATTTT.

This rearrangement joins TRBV18 to TRBJ1-2, with D perhaps matching TRBD1 (5 bases). Germline CDR1 KGHSH, CDR2 LQKENI. The CDR3 runs to 13 residues. The V end was cut by 4 bases, the J end by 3 bases, with 9 bases between. CDR3 amino acids: CASSRGFDYGYTF. Written as DNA, the CDR3 is TGTGCCAGCTCACGGGGCTTCGACTATGGCTACACCTTC.

This chain joins TRBV6-5 and TRBJ1-2, with 7 bases fitting TRBD1. Looked up from germline, CDR1 is MNHEY and CDR2 is SVGAGI. CDR3 size: 14 residues. Germline trimming cut 7 bases from V and 4 bases from J; bases unmatched to any gene: 9. CDR3 DNA: TGTGCCAGCAAGGTGCTGGGACAGCGCTATGGCTACACCTTC. Amino acids: CASKVLGQRYGYTF.

The V and J genes are TRBV27 and TRBJ2-1; unclear D gene. Germline V lookup: CDR1 MNHEY, CDR2 SMNVEV (reference sequence). CDR3 length: 13 amino acids. Trimming removed 6 bases at V and 0 bases at J, with 6 bases between. CDR3 residues: CASRNSSYNEQFF. The CDR3 DNA reads as TGTGCCAGCAGGAACAGCTCCTACAATGAGCAGTTCTTC.

This clonotype has a count of ten or more. This chain joins TRBV6-1 and TRBJ2-2; D remains ambiguous. Trimming left V 1 base short and J 2 bases short, with 8 bases between. The germline V gene encodes CDR1 MNHNS and CDR2 SASEGT. There are 15 residues in the CDR3. CDR3 bases: TGTGCCAGCAGTGAAGAAGTAGAAAACACCGGGGAGCTGTTTTTT. Amino acids: CASSEEVENTGELFF.